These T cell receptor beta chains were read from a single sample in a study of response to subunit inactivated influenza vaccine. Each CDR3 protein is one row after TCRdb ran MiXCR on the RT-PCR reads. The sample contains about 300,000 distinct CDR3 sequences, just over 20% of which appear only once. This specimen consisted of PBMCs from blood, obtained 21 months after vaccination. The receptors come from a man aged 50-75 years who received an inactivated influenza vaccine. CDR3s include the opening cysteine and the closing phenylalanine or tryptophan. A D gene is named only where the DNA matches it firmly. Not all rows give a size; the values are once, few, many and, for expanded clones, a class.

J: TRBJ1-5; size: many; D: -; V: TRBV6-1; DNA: TGTGCCAGCAAAGAGGTAGGCAATCAGCCCCAGCATTTT; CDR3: CASKEVGNQPQHF
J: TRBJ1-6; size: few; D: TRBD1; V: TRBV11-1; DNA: TGTGCCAGCAGCTTAGCCGGACAGGGGGCGAATTCACCCCTCCACTTT; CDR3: CASSLAGQGANSPLHF
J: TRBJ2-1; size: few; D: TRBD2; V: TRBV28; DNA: TGTGCCAGCAGCACCACTAGCGGGGGTTCTCCGAATGAGCAGTTCTTC; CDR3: CASSTTSGGSPNEQFF
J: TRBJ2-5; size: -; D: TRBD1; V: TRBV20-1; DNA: TGCAGTGCTAGAGTATGGGACAGGCAAGAGACCCAGTACTTC; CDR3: CSARVWDRQETQYF
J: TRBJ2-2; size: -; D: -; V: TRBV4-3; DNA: TGCGCCAGCAGCGGAACTCCCTCTACGACCGCCGGGGAGCTGTTTTTT; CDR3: CASSGTPSTTAGELFF
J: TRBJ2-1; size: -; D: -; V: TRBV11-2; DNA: TGTGCCAGCAGCTCCTCCATCGTTCGGGGCCTTTACCGTGACAATGAGCAGTTCTTC; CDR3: CASSSSIVRGLYRDNEQFF
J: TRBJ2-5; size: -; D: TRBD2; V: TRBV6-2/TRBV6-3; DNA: TGTGCCAGCGGCTCGGGACTAGCGGGGCAAGAGACCCAGTACTTC; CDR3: CASGSGLAGQETQYF
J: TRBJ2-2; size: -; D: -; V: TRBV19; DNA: TGTGCCAGTACCCCCGGTATCCTGAACACCGGGGAGCTGTTTTTT; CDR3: CASTPGILNTGELFF
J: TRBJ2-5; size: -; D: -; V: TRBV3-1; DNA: TGTGCCAGCAGCCAATTGGACAGTCAAGAGACCCAGTACTTC; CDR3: CASSQLDSQETQYF
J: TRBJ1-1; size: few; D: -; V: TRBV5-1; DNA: TGCGCCAGCAGCACCGCTAACAGGGAAACTGAAGCTTTCTTT; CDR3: CASSTANRETEAFF
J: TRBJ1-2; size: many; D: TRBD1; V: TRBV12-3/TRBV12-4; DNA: TGTGCCAGCAGTTCTTGGGAAGCAGGGGGCCCCTATGGCTACACCTTC; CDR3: CASSSWEAGGPYGYTF
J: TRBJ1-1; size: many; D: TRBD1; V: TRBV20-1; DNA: TGCAGTGCTAGGACTACCGGGACAGGGAAAGAAGCTTTCTTT; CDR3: CSARTTGTGKEAFF
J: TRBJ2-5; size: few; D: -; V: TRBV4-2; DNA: TGTGCCAGCAGCCAAGATTTGATCATGGGGGAGACCCAGTACTTC; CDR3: CASSQDLIMGETQYF
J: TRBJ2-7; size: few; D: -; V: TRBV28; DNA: TGTGCCAGCAGACTACTCCGGGACAACTCCTACGAGCAGTACTTC; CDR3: CASRLLRDNSYEQYF
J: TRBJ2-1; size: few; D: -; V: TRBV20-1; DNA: TGCAGTGCTTTTAGCAGGACCTACAATGAGCAGTTCTTC; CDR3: CSAFSRTYNEQFF
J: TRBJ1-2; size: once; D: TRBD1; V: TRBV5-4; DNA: TGTGCCAGCAGCTTGAACAGGGGGAGAGACTACACCTTC; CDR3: CASSLNRGRDYTF
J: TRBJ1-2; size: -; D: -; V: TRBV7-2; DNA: TGTGCCAGCAGCCCCAATGCAGGGGCCGGTGGCTACACCTTC; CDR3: CASSPNAGAGGYTF
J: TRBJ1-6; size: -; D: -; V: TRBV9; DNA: TGTGCCAGCAGCGTCACTTCGTGGGGGGGCGTTACATCACCCCTCCACTTT; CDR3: CASSVTSWGGVTSPLHF
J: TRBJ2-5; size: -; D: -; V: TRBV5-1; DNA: TGCGCCAGCAGCTTAAGGGTCGGCCAAGAGACCCAGTACTTC; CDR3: CASSLRVGQETQYF
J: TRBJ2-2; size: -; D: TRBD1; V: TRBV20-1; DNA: TGCAGTGCTAGAGATCCAACGACAGGGGTTGACACCGGGGAGCTGTTTTTT; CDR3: CSARDPTTGVDTGELFF
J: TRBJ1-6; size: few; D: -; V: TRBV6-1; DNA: TGTGCCAGCAGTGAACTGGACAGTAATTCACCCCTCCACTTT; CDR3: CASSELDSNSPLHF